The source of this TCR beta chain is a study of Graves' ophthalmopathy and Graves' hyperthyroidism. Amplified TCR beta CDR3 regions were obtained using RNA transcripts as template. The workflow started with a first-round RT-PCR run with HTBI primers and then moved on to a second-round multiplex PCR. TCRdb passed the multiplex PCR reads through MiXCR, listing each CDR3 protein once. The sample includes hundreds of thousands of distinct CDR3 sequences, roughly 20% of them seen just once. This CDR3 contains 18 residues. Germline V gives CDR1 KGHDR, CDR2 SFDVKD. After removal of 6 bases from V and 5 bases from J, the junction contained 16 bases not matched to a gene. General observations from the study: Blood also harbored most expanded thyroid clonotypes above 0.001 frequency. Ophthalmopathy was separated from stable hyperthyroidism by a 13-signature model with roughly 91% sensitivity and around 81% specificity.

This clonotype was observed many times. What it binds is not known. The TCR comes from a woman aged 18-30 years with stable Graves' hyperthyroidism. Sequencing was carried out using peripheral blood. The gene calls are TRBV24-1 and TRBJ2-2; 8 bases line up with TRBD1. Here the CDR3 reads CATSPANRGAWGTGELFF. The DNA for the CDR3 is TGTGCCACCAGTCCAGCGAACAGGGGGGCCTGGGGGACCGGGGAGCTGTTTTTT.